The clone carrying this T cell receptor (beta chain) has only a few counts. Its specificity is unknown. The CDR3 is made up of 14 amino acids. The V end was cut by 5 bases, the J end by 0 bases, with 10 bases between. Germline V gives CDR1 MDHEN, CDR2 SYDVKM. The data are from a study of blood T cells in healthy people across ages. Findings and limits, study-wide: With unsorted PBMCs, a conclusive comparison of naive versus antigen-experienced cells was not possible. Observed TCR beta diversity showed a strong correlation with the percentage of naive T cells as measured by flow cytometry. From one million sequenced T cells, diversity estimates were lower bounds.

For the second PCR, which ran for roughly 7 to 11 cycles, a sample-barcoded 5' primer and a J-beta primer mix were used. MiXCR was run by TCRdb on the 5' RACE reads, yielding one entry per CDR3 protein. Seen here are about 1.8 million distinct CDR3 sequences, about 49% observed once, and the top ten hold over 2%. Donation came from healthy Caucasian individuals in Russia who were aged roughly 6 to 95. This clonotype was obtained from a woman aged 40-49 years in good health. The chain joins TRBV28 to TRBJ1-2, with D unclear. Sequenced: blood. CDR3 region: CASSEGPTNYGYTF. CDR3 nucleotides: TGTGCCAGCAGTGAGGGTCCCACTAACTATGGCTACACCTTC.